Listed here are 25 T cell receptor beta chains from one sample, sequenced in a study of Graves' ophthalmopathy and Graves' hyperthyroidism. As the template, RNA transcripts were used to amplify TCR beta CDR3 regions. The authors performed first-round RT-PCR with HTBI primers and then a second-round multiplex PCR. TCRdb reanalysed the multiplex PCR reads using MiXCR and keeps one entry per CDR3 protein. In the table there are around 1,000,000 distinct CDR3 sequences, about 38% of which are singletons. Sequencing input: peripheral blood or thyroid tissue (not recorded which). The receptors come from an adult man with Graves' hyperthyroidism.

In regard to this clonotype: Since a much larger clone is just one base distant, this may be a read error. The DNA of the CDR3 is TGTGCCATCAGTTACTCGGGACCGGGACAGGGGAATTCACCCCTCCACTTT. As protein: CAISYSGPGQGNSPLHF. The chain couples TRBV10-3 to TRBJ1-6, with 10 bases lining up with TRBD1. V lost 5 bases, J lost 7 bases, and 11 bases stayed unmatched. The CDR3 is made up of 17 amino acids. Germline values: CDR1 ENHRY, CDR2 SYGVKD.

The CDR3 is CASSLKGPGLLFSGANVLTF. The DNA for the CDR3 is TGTGCCAGCAGCTTAAAAGGGCCAGGGTTGCTTTTCTCTGGGGCCAACGTCCTGACTTTC. The chain uses TRBV7-8 and TRBJ2-6; D might be TRBD1 (5 bases). Trimming cost V 2 bases and J 0 bases, with 20 bases left between them. The CDR3 sequence is 20 residues long. Germline CDR1 reads SGHVS; CDR2 reads FQNEAQ.

This clonotype was found many times. The rearrangement joins TRBV19 to TRBJ2-5; weak D call: TRBD2 (5 bases). Per the germline V gene, CDR1 is LNHDA and CDR2 is SQIVND (reference sequence). The ends were cut back, 5 bases at V and 1 base at J, with 14 bases in the middle. The CDR3 sequence is 15 residues long. The CDR3 region is CASSPIGGSQETQYF. CDR3 DNA: TGTGCCAGTAGTCCAATCGGAGGTTCCCAAGAGACCCAGTACTTC.

This clonotype showed up just a few times. This chain joins TRBV10-3 and TRBJ2-7; 9 bases line up with TRBD2. Germline V CDR1 and CDR2: ENHRY, SYGVKD. This CDR3 has 15 amino acids. Unmatched junction bases numbered 14, after V lost 8 bases and J lost 6 bases. The CDR3 DNA reads TGTGCCATCGGGAGGGCTAGCGGGAAGGGAGGCGAGCAGTACTTC. Translation gives CAIGRASGKGGEQYF.

The chain joins TRBV10-3 to TRBJ1-2; perhaps TRBD1 as D (5 bases). The CDR3 is 14 residues long. CDR1 ENHRY and CDR2 SYGVKD come from the germline V gene. V lost 6 bases, J lost 4 bases, and 15 bases lay in between. The DNA for the CDR3 is TGTGCCATCAGCGACCAGGGCCAGCTCTATGGCTACACCTTC. Translation gives CAISDQGQLYGYTF.

Ten or more counts support this clonotype. The gene calls are TRBV9 and TRBJ1-1; D is uncertain. Germline loops: CDR1 SGDLS, CDR2 YYNGEE. Trimming removed 0 bases at V and 5 bases at J, with 8 bases between. CDR3 size: 13 residues. Here the CDR3 reads CASSVAAGTEAFF. CDR3 DNA sequence: TGTGCCAGCAGCGTAGCTGCGGGGACTGAAGCTTTCTTT.

In its sample, this clonotype was seen a few times. The chain combines TRBV19 with TRBJ2-7; possibly TRBD2 for D (6 bases). V gave up 4 bases and J gave up 2 bases, with 15 bases separating them. The CDR3 has 15 residues. Germline CDR1 reads LNHDA; CDR2 reads SQIVND (reference sequence). The CDR3 nucleotides read TGTGCCAGTAGTAAGGCCGGGACTGCGACCTACGAGCAGTACTTC. This codes for CASSKAGTATYEQYF. The whole variable domain, remainder taken from reference TRBV19 and TRBJ2-7, is DGGITQSPKYLFRKEGQNVTLSCEQNLNHDAMYWYRQDPGQGLRLIYYSQIVNDFQKGDIAEGYSVSREKKESFPLTVTSAQKNPTAFYLCASSKAGTATYEQYFGPGTRLTVT.

A few counts support this clonotype. The rearrangement joins TRBV9 to TRBJ1-1; D is perhaps TRBD1 (5 bases). This CDR3 has 13 amino acids. The V and J ends lost 5 bases and 4 bases respectively, with 12 bases between them. Germline CDR1 SGDLS, CDR2 YYNGEE. CDR3 in DNA: TGTGCCAGCAGTAACGCCGGGGGCACTGAAGCTTTCTTT. This codes for CASSNAGGTEAFF.

A note on this clonotype: The germline gene is not matched at one end of the junction; a read error may be the cause. V usage is TRBV5-1 and J usage is TRBJ2-7, with D unclear. Germline V CDR1 and CDR2: SGHRS, YFSETQ. This CDR3 is 14 amino acids long. CDR3 sequence: CASSRSRWTYEQYF. The CDR3 nucleotides read TGTGCCAGCAGCCGGAGTCGATGGACCTACGAGCAGTACTTC.

The chain recombines TRBV29-1 with TRBJ1-2; D perhaps matches TRBD1 (6 bases). Germline lookup yields CDR1 SQVTM and CDR2 ANQGSEA. V lost 1 base and J 8 bases, leaving 14 bases between the germline ends. This CDR3 region has 13 residues. CDR3 sequence: CSVEGTDLGGYTF. The CDR3 region has the DNA TGCAGCGTTGAAGGGACAGACCTCGGGGGCTACACCTTC.

CDR3 coding DNA: TGTGCCAGCAGTGAAGATGGGGTACGTTGGTACTTC. This sequence encodes CASSEDGVRWYF. The chain uses TRBV6-1 and TRBJ2-7; D gene unclear. The CDR3 is 12 residues long. V lost 1 base, J lost 12 bases, and 13 bases lay in between. From germline, CDR1 is MNHNS and CDR2 SASEGT.

This clonotype was counted between two and nine times. The chain joins TRBV4-1 to TRBJ2-7, with 9 bases aligning to TRBD2. Trimming cost V 4 bases and J 2 bases; bases outside gene matches: 3. The CDR3 is 14 residues long. Germline lookup yields CDR1 MGHRA and CDR2 YSYEKL. CDR3 DNA: TGCGCCAGCAGCCTAGCGGGAGAACCCTACGAGCAGTACTTC. The encoded protein is CASSLAGEPYEQYF.

This clonotype was recorded many times. V is TRBV25-1 and J is TRBJ1-2, with D uncertain. CDR1 and CDR2 (germline): MGHDK, SYGVNS. The CDR3 has 13 residues. V was trimmed by 7 bases and J by 5 bases, leaving 14 bases between them. This CDR3 is CASTTTGVYGYTF. The CDR3 nucleotides read TGTGCCAGCACCACGACGGGAGTTTATGGCTACACCTTC.

Comment on this clonotype: One end of the junction is discordant with germline, which a read error may explain. This sequence joins TRBV2 and TRBJ2-5; D assignment may be TRBD1 or TRBD2 (5 bases each). The germline gives CDR1 SNHLY, CDR2 FYNNEI. This CDR3 spans 15 amino acids. CDR3 sequence reads: CSAQPPGRLQETQYF. The CDR3 DNA follows: TGCAGTGCTCAACCCCCGGGACGGCTCCAAGAGACCCAGTACTTC.

This clonotype showed up just a few times. The chain uses TRBV7-9 and TRBJ2-1; TRBD2 might be the D (5 bases). This CDR3 has 13 residues. CDR1 is SEHNR and CDR2 is FQNEAQ in the germline V gene (reference sequence). The germline V and J ends were trimmed by 6 bases and 2 bases, with 8 bases remaining between them. The CDR3 DNA sequence: TGTGCCAGCAGACCCGGGACCTACAATGAGCAGTTCTTC. Amino acid sequence: CASRPGTYNEQFF.

The rearrangement uses TRBV20-1 and TRBJ1-5; possible D gene TRBD1, 6 bases. V was pared by 6 bases and J by 2 bases, with 17 bases between. The CDR3 extends over 15 amino acids. CDR1 is DFQATT, CDR2 SNEGSKA, per germline (reference sequence). CDR3 nucleotides: TGCAGTGCCCAGGTGGGGGCTTGGGGCAATCAGCCCCAGCATTTT. As protein: CSAQVGAWGNQPQHF.

This clonotype was counted many times. This chain links TRBV12-3 or TRBV12-4 with TRBJ2-7; 9 bases are a match to TRBD1. The trim removed 5 bases at V and 6 bases at J, leaving 11 bases unmatched. This CDR3 spans 15 amino acids. The CDR3: CASSPRGQGFGEQYF. In DNA form, the CDR3 reads TGTGCCAGCAGTCCCAGGGGACAGGGATTTGGCGAGCAGTACTTC.

This clonotype came up many times. The gene calls are TRBV24-1 and TRBJ2-7; D gene ambiguous. Germline CDR1 KGHDR, CDR2 SFDVKD. The CDR3 is 12 amino acids. Trimming shortened V by 4 bases and J by 2 bases, and 5 bases separated the two germline ends. CDR3 residues: CATSEQTYEQYF. CDR3 coding DNA: TGTGCCACCAGTGAGCAAACCTACGAGCAGTACTTC.

This clonotype was recorded at least ten times. The chain recombines TRBV7-9 with TRBJ1-2; D gene ambiguous. This CDR3 is built from 13 residues. Germline-derived CDR1 and CDR2 are SEHNR and FQNEAQ (reference sequence). The ends were cut back, 5 bases at V and 7 bases at J, with 14 bases in the middle. The CDR3: CASSPGVSSGYTF. The CDR3 region has the DNA TGTGCCAGCAGCCCGGGTGTAAGCTCTGGCTACACCTTC.

A word on this clonotype: This likely comes from a read error, as the CDR3 has no conserved phenylalanine or tryptophan at its end. It is unclear where the CDR3 begins or ends on the DNA, so no DNA is shown, and the CDR3 is as TCRdb lists it. The V call is TRBV4-1, the J call TRBJ1-6; no DNA check was done on the table's D call, TRBD1. CDR1 is MGHRA and CDR2 is YSYEKL in the germline V gene. The CDR3 is 8 residues long, ends included. The chain's CDR3 is CASSQEWG.

The V and J genes are TRBV5-1 and TRBJ2-5, with 7 positions matching TRBD2. J gave up 5 bases and V 2 bases, and 9 bases lay outside the gene matches. Germline V CDR1 and CDR2: SGHRS, YFSETQ. The CDR3 length is 15 residues. The CDR3 DNA reads as TGCGCCAGCAGCTTATACTCCAGGGAGGGGGAGACCCAGTACTTC. Translated, it gives CASSLYSREGETQYF. Combining the CDR3 with reference TRBV5-1 and TRBJ2-5 gives the whole variable domain KAGVTQTPRYLIKTRGQQVTLSCSPISGHRSVSWYQQTPGQGLQFLFEYFSETQRNKGNFPGRFSGRQFSNSRSEMNVSTLELGDSALYLCASSLYSREGETQYFGPGTRLLVL.

This chain joins TRBV20-1 and TRBJ2-2; D is tentatively TRBD1 or TRBD2 (5 bases each). CDR3 size: 16 residues. Germline CDR1 and CDR2: DFQATT and SNEGSKA (reference sequence). The V gene lost 1 base and the J gene lost 1 base, with 13 bases spanning the gap. The CDR3 region is CSARGWGIGNTGELFF. DNA for the CDR3: TGCAGTGCTAGAGGTTGGGGGATTGGGAACACCGGGGAGCTGTTTTTT.

The chain recombines TRBV12-3 or TRBV12-4 with TRBJ2-7; 10 positions match TRBD1. Unmatched junction bases numbered 5, after V lost 3 bases and J lost 0 bases. CDR3 length equals 16 residues. CDR3 amino acids: CASSFWGDRGSYEQYF. For the CDR3, the DNA is TGTGCCAGCAGTTTTTGGGGGGACAGGGGCTCCTACGAGCAGTACTTC.

V and J are TRBV29-1 and TRBJ1-5; D not resolved. This CDR3 is 12 amino acids long. V dropped 8 bases and J dropped 8 bases, with 16 bases sitting between them. In germline, CDR1 is SQVTM, CDR2 ANQGSEA. The CDR3, as DNA: TGCAGCTTAGTAGCCCGGGCGGAGCCCCAGCATTTT. Residues: CSLVARAEPQHF.

The chain employs TRBV20-1 and TRBJ2-5; 12 bases agree with TRBD2. The ends lost 5 bases at V and 4 bases at J; junction bases unmatched: 14. Germline V gives CDR1 DFQATT, CDR2 SNEGSKA (reference sequence). CDR3 size: 17 residues. CDR3 coding DNA: TGCAGTGCTCCAGGGCTAGCGGGAGGGCGGCGGCGAGAGACCCAGTACTTC. Translating it yields CSAPGLAGGRRRETQYF.